Presented here are 10 T cell receptor beta chains from one specimen sequenced in a study of blood T cell repertoires in COVID-19. Libraries were prepared by immunoSEQ multiplex PCR; TCRdb keeps only in-frame clonotypes and omits some of them. There are around 140,000 clones in the sample; 88% occur only once, and more than 1.5% lies in the top ten. The sample consisted of peripheral blood. All receptors come from a woman between 55 and 75 years old with acute or convalescent COVID-19.

This clone was observed once. The V and J genes are TRBV4-1 and TRBJ1-2; D is uncertain. The CDR3 runs to 15 residues. Germline loops: CDR1 MGHRA, CDR2 YSYEKL. V was cut by 1 base and J by 0 bases, with 9 bases left in between. The CDR3 nucleotides read TGCGCCAGCAGCCAAGGACATGGGTCTAACTATGGCTACACCTTC. Protein: CASSQGHGSNYGYTF.

This clone appeared a single time. The rearrangement uses TRBV6-5 and TRBJ1-2, with 9 bases aligning to TRBD1. Losses at the gene ends were 0 bases for V and 8 bases for J; bases not matched to a gene: 7. CDR3 length: 15 residues. From germline, CDR1 is MNHEY and CDR2 SVGAGI. This chain's CDR3 is CASSYSGQGGGGYTF. Here the CDR3 DNA reads TGTGCCAGCAGTTACTCGGGACAGGGAGGAGGCGGCTACACCTTC.

The chain's CDR3 is CASRRQGGEKLFF. In nucleotides, the CDR3 is TGTGCCAGCAGACGACAGGGGGGAGAAAAACTGTTTTTT. This chain links TRBV12-3 or TRBV12-4 with TRBJ1-4, with 9 bases that match TRBD1. With V trimmed by 6 bases and J by 8 bases, 4 bases remained unmatched. This CDR3 is 13 amino acids long.

V usage is TRBV5-1 and J usage is TRBJ2-5; D is possibly TRBD2 (6 bases). Per germline, CDR1 SGHRS and CDR2 YFSETQ. This CDR3 has 17 residues. The V and J ends lost 4 bases and 2 bases respectively, with 21 bases between them. The DNA of the CDR3 is TGCGCCAGCAGCCTCAATTATGGGACTCGGATACAAGAGACCCAGTACTTC. The encoded protein is CASSLNYGTRIQETQYF.

This chain links TRBV12-3 or TRBV12-4 with TRBJ1-1; D is uncertain. The CDR3 sequence is 13 residues long. V was trimmed by 4 bases and J by 3 bases, leaving 9 bases between them. The CDR3 bases are TGTGCCAGCAGTTGGACTCGGGACACTGAAGCTTTCTTT. Protein: CASSWTRDTEAFF.

This clone has only a few counts. The chain is built from TRBV11-2 and TRBJ1-5; D is uncertain. The CDR3 has 13 amino acids. The ends were cut back, 2 bases at V and 4 bases at J, with 6 bases in the middle. Germline V lookup: CDR1 SGHAT, CDR2 FQNNGV. CDR3 coding DNA: TGTGCCAGCAGCTTACAGGAAAATCAGCCCCAGCATTTT. It is translated as CASSLQENQPQHF.

The chain joins TRBV5-6 to TRBJ1-5, with 10 nucleotides matching TRBD1. Trimming cost V 0 bases and J 2 bases; bases outside gene matches: 5. CDR3 length: 17 amino acids. In germline, CDR1 is SGHDT, CDR2 YYEEEE. The CDR3 sequence: CASSLGTGGIGNQPQHF. DNA for the CDR3: TGTGCCAGCAGCTTGGGGACAGGGGGTATTGGCAATCAGCCCCAGCATTTT.

Only a few counts were recorded for this clone. Other DNA sequences in this sample translate to the same CDR3. This sequence joins TRBV4-3 and TRBJ1-4, with unresolved D. The V and J ends lost 3 bases and 5 bases respectively, with 13 bases between them. CDR3 length equals 15 residues. The V gene's germline CDR1 is LGHNA and CDR2 YSLEER. CDR3 amino acids: CASSHVQAVNEKLFF. The CDR3 DNA is TGCGCCAGCAGCCATGTCCAGGCCGTGAATGAAAAACTGTTTTTT.

The J gene is TRBJ1-5, the V gene TRBV12-3 or TRBV12-4; the match to TRBD1 covers 7 bases. The CDR3 runs to 13 residues. V shed 6 bases, J shed 2 bases, and the junction held 1 base outside the gene matches. CDR3: CASRGQGNQPQHF. The CDR3 DNA follows: TGTGCCAGCAGAGGACAGGGCAATCAGCCCCAGCATTTT.

The chain is built from TRBV28 and TRBJ2-7; 8 bases agree with TRBD2. Trimming at V came to 2 bases and at J to 9 bases, leaving 12 bases not matched to a gene. The CDR3 covers 15 residues. In germline, CDR1 is MDHEN, CDR2 SYDVKM. Here the CDR3 reads CASSLSLAGGLWQYF. The CDR3 DNA sequence: TGTGCCAGCAGTTTAAGCCTAGCGGGTGGCCTCTGGCAGTACTTC.